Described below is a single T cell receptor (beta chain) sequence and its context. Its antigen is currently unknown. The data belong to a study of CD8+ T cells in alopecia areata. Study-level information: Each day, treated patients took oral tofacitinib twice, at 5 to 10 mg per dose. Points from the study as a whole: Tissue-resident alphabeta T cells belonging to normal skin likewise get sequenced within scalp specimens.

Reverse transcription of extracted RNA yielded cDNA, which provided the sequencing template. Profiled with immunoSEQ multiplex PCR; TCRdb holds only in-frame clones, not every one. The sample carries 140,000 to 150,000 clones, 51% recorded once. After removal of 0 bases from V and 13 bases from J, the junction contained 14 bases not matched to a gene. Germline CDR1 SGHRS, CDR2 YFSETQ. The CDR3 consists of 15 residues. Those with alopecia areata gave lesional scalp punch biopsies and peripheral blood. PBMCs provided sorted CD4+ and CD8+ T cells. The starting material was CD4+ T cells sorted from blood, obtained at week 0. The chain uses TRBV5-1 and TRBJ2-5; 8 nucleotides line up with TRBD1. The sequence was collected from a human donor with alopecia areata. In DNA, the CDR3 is TGCGCCAGCAGCTTGGCGGCCTTGGAGACAGGGGACCGGTACTTC. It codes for CASSLAALETGDRYF.